This T cell receptor beta chain derives from a study of T cell repertoires in cytomegalovirus infection. Overall study: It was the public TCR beta signatures that indicated both CMV infection and matching HLA type.

Concerning this clonotype: Its antigen is unknown.

TCRdb reprocessed the reads with MiXCR, giving one entry per CDR3 protein. The data show fewer than 1,000,000 distinct CDR3 sequences, approximately 30% seen once. The CDR3 runs to 16 residues. With V trimmed by 0 bases and J by 2 bases, 6 bases remained unmatched. Germline V gene sequence: CDR1 SGHNT, CDR2 YYREEE (reference sequence). Study-level results: CMV-specific TCR beta clonotypes restricted by HLA-C dominated the ex vivo response.

The specimen was cultured CD8+ T cells from PBMCs, collected from culture after CMV antigen stimulation. The chain combines TRBV5-4 with TRBJ2-7; 9 positions agree with TRBD1. This sequence was found in a human donor in good health (CMV status not recorded). Some clones in this sample may be carry-over from other donors' samples. CDR3 region: CASSLGTRQGAYEQYF. In DNA form, the CDR3 reads TGTGCCAGCAGCTTGGGAACGAGACAGGGGGCCTACGAGCAGTACTTC.